The 9 T cell receptor beta chains presented below share a single source sample, sequenced in a study of blood T cell repertoires in COVID-19. TCRdb keeps only in-frame clones here, not all; method: immunoSEQ multiplex PCR. The sample lists about 110,000 clones, around 80% occurring once. The sequenced sample was peripheral blood. These receptors came from a man in his sixties or seventies with active or convalescent COVID-19.

The V call is TRBV19, the J call TRBJ1-3, with TRBD1 identical over 8 bases. CDR3 length: 15 amino acids. Germline lookup yields CDR1 LNHDA and CDR2 SQIVND (reference sequence). V gave up 5 bases and J gave up 14 bases; unmatched junction bases: 17. The CDR3 coding sequence is TGTGCCAGTAGTCCCCCCCCCGGACAGGGTGACGTCCTATATTTT. It translates to CASSPPPGQGDVLYF.

This sequence joins TRBV7-9 and TRBJ1-1; D not certain. Looked up from germline, CDR1 is SEHNR and CDR2 is FQNEAQ (reference sequence). Between the trimmed V and J ends, which lost 3 bases and 1 base, there was a span of 9 bases. The CDR3 extends over 14 amino acids. In DNA form, the CDR3 reads TGTGCCAGCAGCTTCACGGGGTCGAACACTGAAGCTTTCTTT. This translates into CASSFTGSNTEAFF.

This chain links TRBV28 with TRBJ2-3; maybe TRBD2 (6 bases). The V and J ends lost 5 bases and 0 bases respectively, with 12 bases between them. Germline V gene lookup returns CDR1 MDHEN and CDR2 SYDVKM. This CDR3 has 15 amino acids. CDR3 nucleotides: TGTGCCAGCAGTGTCGCGGGGTCTAGCACAGATACGCAGTATTTT. Translation: CASSVAGSSTDTQYF. Full variable domain (missing parts from reference TRBV28 and TRBJ2-3): DVKVTQSSRYLVKRTGEKVFLECVQDMDHENMFWYRQDPGLGLRLIYFSYDVKMKEKGDIPEGYSVSREKKERFSLILESASTNQTSMYLCASSVAGSSTDTQYFGPGTRLTVL.

The V gene is TRBV6-5, the J gene TRBJ2-7, with 8 bases matching TRBD2. The CDR3 totals 13 residues. Trimming at V came to 7 bases and at J to 1 base, leaving 3 bases not matched to a gene. Germline V CDR1 and CDR2: MNHEY, SVGAGI. CDR3 DNA: TGTGCCAGCACGACTAGCGTTTCCTACGAGCAGTACTTC. This encodes CASTTSVSYEQYF.

This clone was observed a single time. V usage is TRBV11-2 and J usage is TRBJ1-4; unclear D gene. This CDR3 has 11 amino acids. The ends were cut back, 4 bases at V and 8 bases at J, with 5 bases in the middle. Germline values: CDR1 SGHAT, CDR2 FQNNGV. The DNA of the CDR3 is TGTGCCAGCAGCTCCGGGGAAAAACTGTTTTTT. Translation gives CASSSGEKLFF.

The chain has TRBV4-2 and TRBJ2-1; 8 nucleotides line up with TRBD2. Germline V gives CDR1 LGHNA, CDR2 YNFKEQ. V lost 4 bases and J lost 8; bases outside the gene matches: 7. This CDR3 has 14 amino acids. The CDR3 DNA is TGTGCCAGCAGCCGGACCGGGACTAGGGATGAGCAGTTCTTC. As protein: CASSRTGTRDEQFF.

This rearrangement joins TRBV11-2 to TRBJ2-7; 8 nucleotides align to TRBD1. Losses at the gene ends were 2 bases for V and 7 bases for J; bases not matched to a gene: 7. This CDR3 region has 14 residues. CDR1 is SGHAT, CDR2 FQNNGV, per germline. The CDR3 DNA sequence: TGTGCCAGCAGCTTAAAACAGGGGGTTGAGGAGCAGTACTTC. Its translation is CASSLKQGVEEQYF.

The table lists this clone with a few counts. This chain links TRBV29-1 with TRBJ2-3; 9 positions match TRBD1. The CDR3 contains 13 residues. The V and J ends lost 6 bases and 5 bases, in that order; junction bases with no gene match: 6. Germline-derived CDR1 and CDR2 are SQVTM and ANQGSEA. The CDR3 bases are TGCAGCGTCGGGACAGGGTGGTTAGATACGCAGTATTTT. It encodes CSVGTGWLDTQYF.

The chain combines TRBV3-1 (or the pseudogene TRBV3-2) with TRBJ2-5, with no clear D. Trimming left V 0 bases short and J 4 bases short, with 3 bases between. CDR1 and CDR2 (germline): LGHDT, YNNKEL (reference sequence). CDR3 length: 12 residues. This CDR3 is CASSQDIETQYF. CDR3 coding DNA: TGTGCCAGCAGCCAAGACATAGAGACCCAGTACTTC.